The 29 T cell receptor beta chains given below trace back to one sample, sequenced in a study of beta chain features in type 1 diabetes. The study, taken as a whole, reports: Significant though moderate, a shortening of TCRB CDR3s appeared in all four CD4+ subsets of Type 1 diabetes patients.

Expressed TCRB transcripts were sequenced, since all the RNA that had been isolated was reverse transcribed. Using immunoSEQ multiplex PCR, the repertoire was profiled, and TCRdb retains in-frame clones only, with some absent. The table records 550,000 to 850,000 clones, roughly 13% of them present only once. Their cognate antigens are unknown. Source material: naive CD4+ T cells from blood. These receptors all stem from a man aged 18 to 35 with type 1 diabetes.

This clone was seen a few times. This chain links TRBV10-3 with TRBJ1-2, with D uncertain. With 3 bases removed from V and 4 bases from J, the gap between germline ends came to 9 bases. CDR1 is ENHRY and CDR2 is SYGVKD in the germline V gene. The CDR3 length is 13 residues. This CDR3 is CAISDGVPYGYTF. CDR3 coding DNA: TGTGCCATCAGTGATGGGGTCCCCTATGGCTACACCTTC.

This clone was seen only a few times. J is TRBJ2-1 and V is TRBV5-1; TRBD2 matches 11 bases. CDR1 SGHRS and CDR2 YFSETQ come from the germline V gene. The trim removed 3 bases at V and 3 bases at J, leaving 5 bases unmatched. The CDR3 is 16 amino acids. The CDR3 DNA follows: TGCGCCAGCAGCTCGACGGGACTAGCGGTCTACAATGAGCAGTTCTTC. It is translated as CASSSTGLAVYNEQFF.

This clone came up a few times. The CDR3 spells CASNGGHSNTQYF. CDR3 coding DNA: TGTGCCAGCAACGGGGGCCACAGCAATACGCAGTATTTT. The chain links TRBV27 to TRBJ2-3; the D gene could be TRBD1 or TRBD2 (6 bases each). The CDR3 extends over 13 amino acids. V was trimmed by 7 bases and J by 7 bases, leaving 15 bases between them. The germline CDR1 and CDR2 sequences are MNHEY and SMNVEV (reference sequence).

The chain links TRBV25-1 to TRBJ1-6; D is uncertain. Trimming left V 4 bases short and J 6 bases short, with 10 bases between. This CDR3 comprises 14 residues. Germline CDR1 and CDR2: MGHDK and SYGVNS. The DNA of the CDR3 is TGTGCCAGCAGTGGCCGGGAGCTTAATTCACCCCTCCACTTT. This translates into CASSGRELNSPLHF.

The chain is built from TRBV7-9 and TRBJ2-7; possibly TRBD2 for D (5 bases). V dropped 1 base and J dropped 2 bases, with 18 bases sitting between them. This CDR3 has 17 residues. CDR1 SEHNR and CDR2 FQNEAQ come from the germline V gene (reference sequence). CDR3 nucleotides: TGTGCCAGCAGCTTAGGGGGTTCCGGGATTTCAGCCTACGAGCAGTACTTC. Its protein product is CASSLGGSGISAYEQYF.

V usage is TRBV6-5 and J usage is TRBJ1-2; D gene uncertain. With 7 bases removed from V and 7 bases from J, the gap between germline ends came to 19 bases. Looked up from germline, CDR1 is MNHEY and CDR2 is SVGAGI. The length of the CDR3 is 14 residues. The CDR3 DNA reads as TGTGCCAGCATTTCCCAGTTGGGGTCGGGTGGCTACACCTTC. The encoded protein is CASISQLGSGGYTF.

This clone showed up just a few times. Other DNA sequences of this sample code for an identical CDR3. The chain recombines TRBV5-6 with TRBJ2-7; no definite D call. Trimming removed 4 bases at V and 4 bases at J, with 6 bases between. CDR1 and CDR2 (germline): SGHDT, YYEEEE. The CDR3 length is 11 residues. The DNA of the CDR3 is TGTGCCAGCAGCCGTTCATACGAGCAGTACTTC. It codes for CASSRSYEQYF.

The rearrangement uses TRBV7-9 and TRBJ2-1; unclear D gene. Germline V gene sequence: CDR1 SEHNR, CDR2 FQNEAQ (reference sequence). V was cut by 1 base and J by 3 bases, with 10 bases left in between. This CDR3 spans 15 amino acids. The CDR3 bases are TGTGCCAGCAGCTTAGTATCAGGAAGCTACAATGAGCAGTTCTTC. It is translated as CASSLVSGSYNEQFF.

The J gene is TRBJ2-5, the V gene TRBV5-6; perhaps D is TRBD1 or TRBD2 (7 bases each). The CDR3 consists of 15 residues. Trimming stripped 3 bases from V and 4 bases from J, with 16 bases between. Per germline, CDR1 SGHDT and CDR2 YYEEEE. In DNA, the CDR3 is TGTGCCAGCAGCTACGCCAGGGGGGGCGGAGAGACCCAGTACTTC. It is translated as CASSYARGGGETQYF.

This clone was counted between two and nine times. The chain carries TRBV30 and TRBJ2-7; D ambiguous. CDR3 length equals 13 residues. CDR1 and CDR2 (germline): GTSNPN, SVGIG (reference sequence). V was shortened by 2 bases and J by 7 bases, with 15 bases between the two germline ends. CDR3 region: CAWSNSPVGEQYF. CDR3 coding DNA: TGTGCCTGGAGTAACTCTCCCGTGGGGGAGCAGTACTTC. Supplemented by reference TRBV30 and TRBJ2-7, the full variable domain reads SQTIHQWPATLVQPVGSPLSLECTVEGTSNPNLYWYRQAAGRGLQLLFYSVGIGQISSEVPQNLSASRPQDRQFILSSKKLLLSDSGFYLCAWSNSPVGEQYFGPGTRLTVT.

The table lists this clone with a few counts. The chain links TRBV9 to TRBJ1-2; possibly TRBD1 for D (5 bases). CDR1 SGDLS and CDR2 YYNGEE come from the germline V gene. The CDR3 covers 16 residues. V was pared by 4 bases and J by 4 bases, with 20 bases between. For the CDR3, the DNA is TGTGCCAGCAGCCTCCCAGGGACGGCAACCCCCTATGGCTACACCTTC. This translates into CASSLPGTATPYGYTF.

This sequence joins TRBV30 and TRBJ2-1, with D uncertain. Per the germline V gene, CDR1 is GTSNPN and CDR2 is SVGIG (reference sequence). The V and J ends lost 0 bases and 8 bases respectively, with 11 bases between them. This CDR3 has 13 amino acids. The chain's CDR3 is CAWSVLTRDEQFF. CDR3 bases: TGTGCCTGGAGTGTACTGACCCGGGATGAGCAGTTCTTC.

V and J are TRBV5-1 and TRBJ1-1, with D unresolved. Germline CDR1 and CDR2: SGHRS and YFSETQ. Trimming pared 0 bases from V and 3 bases from J, leaving 6 bases between. The CDR3 length is 13 residues. The CDR3 region has the DNA TGCGCCAGCAGCTTGGCAGGACACACTGAAGCTTTCTTT. Translating it yields CASSLAGHTEAFF.

V gene TRBV30 combines with J gene TRBJ2-3; 7 nucleotides match TRBD1. This CDR3 spans 15 amino acids. Germline CDR1 reads GTSNPN; CDR2 reads SVGIG (reference sequence). V shed 2 bases and J 2 bases; nucleotides not matched to a gene: 7. The CDR3 bases are TGTGCCTGGAGTCCGGGACAGCCTCACACAGATACGCAGTATTTT. Translated: CAWSPGQPHTDTQYF.

In its sample, this clone was seen a few times. V is TRBV4-2 and J is TRBJ1-6, with D maybe TRBD1 (5 bases). Germline values: CDR1 LGHNA, CDR2 YNFKEQ. The CDR3 is 21 residues long. The V gene lost 0 bases and the J gene lost 0 bases, with 21 bases spanning the gap. The CDR3 protein is CASSQELRDRPTSSYNSPLHF. For the CDR3, the DNA is TGTGCCAGCAGCCAAGAGTTACGGGACCGACCAACCAGCTCCTATAATTCACCCCTCCACTTT.

The V gene is TRBV7-9, the J gene TRBJ2-2, with D maybe TRBD2 (5 bases). CDR1 and CDR2 from the germline V gene are SEHNR and FQNEAQ (reference sequence). Between the trimmed V and J ends, which lost 5 bases and 6 bases, there was a span of 13 bases. The CDR3 has 14 amino acids. The CDR3 bases are TGTGCCAGCAGCCCCCCTCGGGGATCCGGGGAGCTGTTTTTT. Protein: CASSPPRGSGELFF. Full variable domain (rest looked up from reference TRBV7-9 and TRBJ2-2): DTGVSQNPRHKITKRGQNVTFRCDPISEHNRLYWYRQTLGQGPEFLTYFQNEAQLEKSRLLSDRFSAERPKGSFSTLEIQRTEQGDSAMYLCASSPPRGSGELFFGEGSRLTVL.

In its sample, this clone was seen a few times. The chain is built from TRBV29-1 and TRBJ1-2; D call uncertain. CDR3 length equals 13 residues. V shed 7 bases and J shed 4 bases, with 16 bases lying between them. Germline V gene lookup returns CDR1 SQVTM and CDR2 ANQGSEA. The CDR3 region has the DNA TGCAGCGACACGAGCCCCGGTTCCTATGGCTACACCTTC. Protein product: CSDTSPGSYGYTF.

This clone was recorded a few times. This chain connects TRBV7-3 to TRBJ1-6, with D hard to call. V was shortened by 2 bases and J by 5 bases, with 7 bases between the two germline ends. CDR1 is SGHTA and CDR2 is FQGTGA in the germline V gene. The CDR3 runs to 14 residues. The CDR3 protein is CASSLGRDNSPLHF. The DNA for the CDR3 is TGTGCCAGCAGCTTAGGCCGGGATAATTCACCCCTCCACTTT.

The chain employs TRBV11-2 and TRBJ2-3; possible D gene TRBD2, 6 bases. The CDR3 extends over 16 amino acids. V dropped 2 bases and J dropped 2 bases, with 14 bases sitting between them. Germline CDR1 is SGHAT and CDR2 is FQNNGV. The CDR3 nucleotides read TGTGCCAGCAGCTTATACACGGGGGTGAACACAGATACGCAGTATTTT. This encodes CASSLYTGVNTDTQYF.

This clone appeared a few times. The V call is TRBV13, the J call TRBJ2-1; TRBD1 matches 9 bases. Germline values: CDR1 PRHDT, CDR2 FYEKMQ (reference sequence). This CDR3 has 14 residues. V shed 8 bases, J shed 7 bases, and the junction held 9 bases outside the gene matches. CDR3 nucleotide sequence: TGTGCCAGCCATGGACAGGGGCGAGGTAATGAGCAGTTCTTC. This gives the protein CASHGQGRGNEQFF.

In this sample, this clone turned up a few times. The chain recombines TRBV4-2 with TRBJ1-2, with no clear D. This CDR3 region has 15 residues. V lost 4 bases, J lost 4 bases, and 16 bases lay in between. Per germline, CDR1 LGHNA and CDR2 YNFKEQ. The CDR3: CASSPGTTSGYGYTF. The CDR3 DNA is TGTGCCAGCAGCCCAGGAACGACCTCGGGCTATGGCTACACCTTC.

Points on this clone: This specimen includes other DNA sequences encoding the same CDR3. This chain's CDR3 is CASSLGMDYGYTF. The CDR3 DNA follows: TGCGCCAGCAGCTTAGGGATGGACTATGGCTACACCTTC. The rearrangement links TRBV5-1 to TRBJ1-2, with D uncertain. Trimming took 2 bases from V and 3 from J, leaving 8 bases between them. The CDR3 contains 13 residues. Germline CDR1 SGHRS, CDR2 YFSETQ.

The gene calls are TRBV9 and TRBJ2-3; D possibly uses TRBD1 or TRBD2 (5 bases each). The V end lost 3 bases, the J end lost 10 bases, and 12 bases lay between the germline ends. CDR1 and CDR2 (germline): SGDLS, YYNGEE. The CDR3 spans 12 residues. The CDR3 nucleotides are TGTGCCAGCAGCGCCGGGGCGCTGGCGCAGTATTTT. Translating gives CASSAGALAQYF.

The rearrangement links TRBV6-5 to TRBJ1-1, with 9 bases lining up with TRBD1. This CDR3 spans 15 amino acids. V dropped 5 bases and J dropped 5; count of bases not matched to a gene: 9. Germline-derived CDR1 and CDR2 are MNHEY and SVGAGI. CDR3: CASSRGGTGRTEAFF. The CDR3 DNA is TGTGCCAGCAGTCGGGGAGGGACAGGGAGAACTGAAGCTTTCTTT.

The chain employs TRBV28 and TRBJ1-1, with D perhaps matching TRBD1 (6 bases). CDR1 MDHEN and CDR2 SYDVKM come from the germline V gene. Trimming pared 4 bases from V and 5 bases from J, leaving 17 bases between. There are 15 residues in the CDR3. CDR3 amino acids: CASSSYRADRTEAFF. The CDR3 bases are TGTGCCAGCAGTTCCTACAGGGCGGACCGGACTGAAGCTTTCTTT.

Turning to this clone: This specimen includes other DNA sequences encoding the same CDR3. The chain couples TRBV10-3 to TRBJ1-5; D remains unclear. Germline values: CDR1 ENHRY, CDR2 SYGVKD. This CDR3 has 13 residues. Between the trimmed V and J ends, which lost 0 bases and 4 bases, there was a span of 4 bases. The CDR3: CAISESENQPQHF. CDR3 bases: TGTGCCATCAGTGAGTCGGAGAATCAGCCCCAGCATTTT.

The chain uses TRBV27 and TRBJ2-7; possible D gene TRBD2, 6 bases. V was pared by 3 bases and J by 1 base, with 10 bases between. The germline CDR1 and CDR2 sequences are MNHEY and SMNVEV (reference sequence). The CDR3 contains 14 residues. As DNA, the CDR3 is TGTGCCAGCAGTTTTGCGGGGTTTTCCTACGAGCAGTACTTC. Translated: CASSFAGFSYEQYF.

The chain employs TRBV12-5 and TRBJ2-3; D gene unclear. V gave up 2 bases and J gave up 2 bases, with 11 bases separating them. In germline, CDR1 is LGHNT, CDR2 FRNRAP. The CDR3 totals 15 residues. The CDR3 coding sequence is TGTGCTAGTGGTTTGTTCACAAGTTCCACAGATACGCAGTATTTT. It encodes CASGLFTSSTDTQYF.

The chain carries TRBV5-1 and TRBJ2-3; 12 nucleotides align to TRBD2. After removal of 4 bases from V and 1 base from J, the junction contained 4 bases not matched to a gene. Germline V CDR1 and CDR2: SGHRS, YFSETQ. The CDR3 spans 16 residues. The CDR3 DNA follows: TGCGCCAGCAGCGCCTGGACTAGCGGGGGCACAGATACGCAGTATTTT. Residues: CASSAWTSGGTDTQYF.